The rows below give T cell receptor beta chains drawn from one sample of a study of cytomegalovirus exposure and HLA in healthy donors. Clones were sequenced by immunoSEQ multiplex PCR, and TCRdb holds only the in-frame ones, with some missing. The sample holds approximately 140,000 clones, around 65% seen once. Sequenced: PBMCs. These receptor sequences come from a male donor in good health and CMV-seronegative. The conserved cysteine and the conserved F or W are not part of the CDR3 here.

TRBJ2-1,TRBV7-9,ASSPSAPSYNEQF
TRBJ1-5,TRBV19,ASSLPPARRQH
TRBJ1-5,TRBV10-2,ASSEWVLGGGQPQH
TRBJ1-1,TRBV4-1,ASSQDIRVITEAF
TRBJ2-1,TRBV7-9,ASSQMRGGINEQF
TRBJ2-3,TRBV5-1,ASSLAGGQLEADTQY
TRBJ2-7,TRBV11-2,ASSSRTGNDYEQY
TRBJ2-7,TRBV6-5,ASGRQDPYEQY
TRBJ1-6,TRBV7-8,ASSLVKAEDSPLH
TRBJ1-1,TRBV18,ASSAGVNTEAF
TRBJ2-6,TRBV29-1,SVELVGAGANVLT
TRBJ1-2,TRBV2,ASSARNFYYGYT
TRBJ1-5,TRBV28,AISGAPENQPQH
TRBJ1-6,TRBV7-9,SSSLPQNSPLH
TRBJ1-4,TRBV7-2,ASSLGVRGEKLF
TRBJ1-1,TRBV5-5,ASSLTGGATPEAF
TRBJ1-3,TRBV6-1,ASSESHYLTSGNTIY
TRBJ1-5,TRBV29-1,SVRQGAQQPQH
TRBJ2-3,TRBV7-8,ASSFRLDSLTDTQY
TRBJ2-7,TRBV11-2,ASSGGARKQY
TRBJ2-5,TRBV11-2,ASSTSGGLETQY
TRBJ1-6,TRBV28,ASSLIQGGNSPLH
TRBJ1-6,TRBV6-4,ASSPEGGAGSPLH
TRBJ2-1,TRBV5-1,ASSSGRVADSYNEQF
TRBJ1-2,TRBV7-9,ASSLVRGGYT
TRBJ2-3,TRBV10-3,AISESIGVGSDTQY
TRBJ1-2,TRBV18,ASSVRVTSGYT
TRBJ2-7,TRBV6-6,ASSYSTRAGPYEQY
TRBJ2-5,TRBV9,ASSGAGMETQY
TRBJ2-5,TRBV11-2,ASSLNSGGAQY
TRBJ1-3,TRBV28,ASRGTALGTIY
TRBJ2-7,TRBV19,ASSQQTGGEEQY
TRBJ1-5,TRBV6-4,ASSESGDNQPQH
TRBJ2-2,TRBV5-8,ASTKIPRVDTGELF
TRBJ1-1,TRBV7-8,ASSLTGGNTEAF
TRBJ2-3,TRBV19,ASSISAGGTDTQY
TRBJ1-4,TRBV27,ASSLSIGWEKLF
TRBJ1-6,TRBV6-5,ASSWGRYNSPLH
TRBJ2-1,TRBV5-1,ASSLGSNEQF
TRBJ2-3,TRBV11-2,ASSLPIGDTQY
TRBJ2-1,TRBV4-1,ASSGANEQF